The T cell receptor (beta chain) under discussion was sequenced for a study of persistence of HIV-infected CD4 T cells. The immunoSEQ assay was version 4, run in survey mode. Genomic DNA was diluted to 10 ng/uL, up to roughly 1 ug per sample. Measured with immunoSEQ multiplex PCR; TCRdb has only the in-frame clones, and not every one. Seen here are over 10,000 clones, approximately 68% observed once, and the top ten hold 6.9%. Cells were stimulated with overlapping HIV-1 Gag 15-mer peptides. Responding CD4+ T cells were sorted by upregulation of both CD40 ligand and CD69. Stimulated PBMCs had first been depleted of CD8+ T cells. Trimming cost V 3 bases and J 4 bases; bases outside gene matches: 7. This CDR3 contains 15 residues. Germline CDR1 reads MNHEY; CDR2 reads SMNVEV (reference sequence). This clone was counted between two and nine times. Its cognate antigen is unknown.

Sequenced here: CD4+ T cells sorted from PBMCs after 18-hour stimulation, sampled from a patient who received antiretroviral therapy. This chain links TRBV27 with TRBJ1-2, with 8 bases fitting TRBD1. The receptor was derived from an adult man with HIV who was CMV-seropositive. The CDR3 sequence: CASSFNGQGGYGYTF. The CDR3 nucleotides read TGTGCCAGCAGTTTTAACGGACAGGGAGGCTATGGCTACACCTTC.